The TCR beta chain described here comes from a study of T cell responses to AZD1222 COVID-19 vaccine. CDR3 length: 16 residues. CDR1 and CDR2 (germline): MNHEY, SVGAGI. V lost 0 bases and J lost 4; bases outside the gene matches: 6. Pooled in the analysis were second doses at about 4 or about 12 weeks. Whole-study results and caveats: Spike-specific TCR breadth and depth went up after people got two AZD1222 doses. A reported finding is that nearly half of spike-specific TCRs target unmutated variant regions. There were mostly white British donors and more females than males, and clonal diversity was possibly underestimated.

Here immunoSEQ multiplex PCR was the method, and the copy in TCRdb shows in-frame clones only, minus some. The table has more than 150,000 clones, approximately 91% seen once. Concerning this clone itself: The antigen remains undetermined.

The receptor was derived from an adult who received the AZD1222 COVID-19 vaccine. This material consisted of peripheral blood, taken 28 days after the second AZD1222 dose. The chain recombines TRBV6-5 with TRBJ2-5; 9 nucleotides agree with TRBD1. In DNA, the CDR3 is TGTGCCAGCAGTTACTCGGGGACAGGGAGAGGAGAGACCCAGTACTTC. Translation: CASSYSGTGRGETQYF.